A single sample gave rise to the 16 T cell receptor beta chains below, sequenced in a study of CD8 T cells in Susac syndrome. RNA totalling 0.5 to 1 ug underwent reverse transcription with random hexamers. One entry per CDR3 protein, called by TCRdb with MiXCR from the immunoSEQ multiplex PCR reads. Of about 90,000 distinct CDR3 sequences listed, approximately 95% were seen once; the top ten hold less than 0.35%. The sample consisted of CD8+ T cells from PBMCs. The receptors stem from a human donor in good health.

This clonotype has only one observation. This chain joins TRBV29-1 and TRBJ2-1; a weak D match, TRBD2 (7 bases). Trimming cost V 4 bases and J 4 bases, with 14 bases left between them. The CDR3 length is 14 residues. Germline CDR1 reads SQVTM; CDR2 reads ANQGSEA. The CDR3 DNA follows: TGCAGCGTTGCAGGCGGGGGCCCTTACAATGAGCAGTTCTTC. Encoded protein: CSVAGGGPYNEQFF.

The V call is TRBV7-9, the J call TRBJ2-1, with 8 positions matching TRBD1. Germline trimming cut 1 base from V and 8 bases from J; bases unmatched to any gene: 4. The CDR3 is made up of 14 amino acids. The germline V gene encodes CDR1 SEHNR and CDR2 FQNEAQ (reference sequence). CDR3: CASSLDDRGYEQFF. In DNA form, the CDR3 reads TGTGCCAGCAGCTTAGATGACAGGGGATATGAGCAGTTCTTC.

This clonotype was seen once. CDR3 nucleotides: TGTGCCAGCAGCTCGGGAGGGGGGGCCAGGGTGATCGACAATGAGCAGTTCTTC. It codes for CASSSGGGARVIDNEQFF. The chain links TRBV5-4 to TRBJ2-1; 8 bases line up with TRBD2. CDR3 size: 18 residues. V gave up 3 bases and J gave up 5 bases; unmatched junction bases: 16. Germline V gene lookup returns CDR1 SGHNT and CDR2 YYREEE (reference sequence).

The CDR3: CASSDISDYGGELFF. The CDR3 nucleotides are TGTGCCAGCAGTGACATTTCGGACTATGGCGGGGAGCTGTTTTTT. This chain joins TRBV6-1 and TRBJ2-2; tentative D call: TRBD2 (6 bases). V lost 3 bases and J lost 7, with 15 bases in between. Germline-derived CDR1 and CDR2 are MNHNS and SASEGT. This CDR3 contains 15 residues.

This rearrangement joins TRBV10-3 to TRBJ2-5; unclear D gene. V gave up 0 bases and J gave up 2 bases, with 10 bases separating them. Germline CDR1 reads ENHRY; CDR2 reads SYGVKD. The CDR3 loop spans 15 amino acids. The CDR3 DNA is TGTGCCATCAGTGAGTCCCCCCGCAGACAAGAGACCCAGTACTTC. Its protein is CAISESPRRQETQYF.

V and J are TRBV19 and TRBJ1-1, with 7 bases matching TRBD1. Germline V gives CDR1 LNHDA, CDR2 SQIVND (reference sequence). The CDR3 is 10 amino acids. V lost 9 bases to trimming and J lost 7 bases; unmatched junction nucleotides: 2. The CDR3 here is CASRQGEAFF. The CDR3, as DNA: TGTGCCAGCCGACAGGGTGAAGCTTTCTTT.

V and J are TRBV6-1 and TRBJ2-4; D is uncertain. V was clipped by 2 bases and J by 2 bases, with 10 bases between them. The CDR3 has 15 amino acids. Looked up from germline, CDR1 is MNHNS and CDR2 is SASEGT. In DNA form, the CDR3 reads TGTGCCAGCAGTGAACGATTGGGTACCAAAAACATTCAGTACTTC. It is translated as CASSERLGTKNIQYF.

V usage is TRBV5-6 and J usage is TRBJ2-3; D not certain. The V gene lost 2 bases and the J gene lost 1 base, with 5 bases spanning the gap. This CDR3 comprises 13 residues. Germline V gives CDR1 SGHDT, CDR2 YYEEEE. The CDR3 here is CASSFGGTDTQYF. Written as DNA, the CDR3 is TGTGCCAGCAGCTTTGGGGGCACAGATACGCAGTATTTT. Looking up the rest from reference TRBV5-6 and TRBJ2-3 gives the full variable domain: DAGVTQSPTHLIKTRGQQVTLRCSPKSGHDTVSWYQQALGQGPQFIFQYYEEEERQRGNFPDRFSGHQFPNYSSELNVNALLLGDSALYLCASSFGGTDTQYFGPGTRLTVL.

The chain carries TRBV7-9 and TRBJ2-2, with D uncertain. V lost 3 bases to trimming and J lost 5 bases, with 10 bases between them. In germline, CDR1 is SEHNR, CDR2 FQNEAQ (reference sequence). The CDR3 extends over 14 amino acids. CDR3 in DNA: TGTGCCAGCAGCTTGGCCGGATTTACCGGGGAGCTGTTTTTT. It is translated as CASSLAGFTGELFF. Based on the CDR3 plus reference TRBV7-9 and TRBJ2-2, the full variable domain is DTGVSQNPRHKITKRGQNVTFRCDPISEHNRLYWYRQTLGQGPEFLTYFQNEAQLEKSRLLSDRFSAERPKGSFSTLEIQRTEQGDSAMYLCASSLAGFTGELFFGEGSRLTVL.

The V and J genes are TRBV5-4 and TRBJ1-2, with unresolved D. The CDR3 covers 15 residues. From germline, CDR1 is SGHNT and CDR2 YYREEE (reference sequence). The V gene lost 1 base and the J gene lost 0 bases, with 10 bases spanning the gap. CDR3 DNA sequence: TGTGCCAGCAGCTTGCGTTTCCTAGCTAACTATGGCTACACCTTC. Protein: CASSLRFLANYGYTF. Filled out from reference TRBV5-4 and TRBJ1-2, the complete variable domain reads ETGVTQSPTHLIKTRGQQVTLRCSSQSGHNTVSWYQQALGQGPQFIFQYYREEENGRGNFPPRFSGLQFPNYSSELNVNALELDDSALYLCASSLRFLANYGYTFGSGTRLTVV.

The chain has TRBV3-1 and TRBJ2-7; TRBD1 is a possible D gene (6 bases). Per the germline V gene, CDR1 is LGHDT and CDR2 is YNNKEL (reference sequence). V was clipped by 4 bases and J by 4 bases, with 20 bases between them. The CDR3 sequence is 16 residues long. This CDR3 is CASSPLDRTTGYEQYF. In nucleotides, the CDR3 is TGTGCCAGCAGCCCATTGGACAGAACGACTGGGTACGAGCAGTACTTC.

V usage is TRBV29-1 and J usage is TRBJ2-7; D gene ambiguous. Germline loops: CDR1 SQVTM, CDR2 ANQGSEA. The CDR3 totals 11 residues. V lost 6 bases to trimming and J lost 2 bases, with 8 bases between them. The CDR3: CSVVETYEQYF. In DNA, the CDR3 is TGCAGCGTGGTAGAGACCTACGAGCAGTACTTC.

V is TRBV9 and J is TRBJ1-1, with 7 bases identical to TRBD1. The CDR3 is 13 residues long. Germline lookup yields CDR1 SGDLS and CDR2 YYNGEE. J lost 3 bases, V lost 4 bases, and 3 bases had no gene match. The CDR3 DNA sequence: TGTGCCAGCAGCTTCGGGACAGACACTGAAGCTTTCTTT. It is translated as CASSFGTDTEAFF.

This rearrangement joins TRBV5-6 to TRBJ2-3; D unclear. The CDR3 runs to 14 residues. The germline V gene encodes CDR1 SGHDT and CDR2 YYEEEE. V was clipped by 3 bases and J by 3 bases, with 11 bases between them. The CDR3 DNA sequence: TGTGCCAGCAGCTCGGGCCTGGGGACAGATACGCAGTATTTT. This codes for CASSSGLGTDTQYF.

This CDR3 is CASSQGQGTSYEQYF. CDR3 bases: TGCGCCAGCAGCCAAGGACAGGGGACTTCCTACGAGCAGTACTTC. V is TRBV4-1 and J is TRBJ2-7; 8 bases align to TRBD1. After removal of 1 base from V and 1 base from J, the junction contained 3 bases not matched to a gene. The CDR3 totals 15 residues. Germline CDR1 is MGHRA and CDR2 is YSYEKL.

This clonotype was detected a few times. CDR3 loop: CASSLRDNFQETQYF. The CDR3 DNA sequence: TGTGCCAGCAGCTTGAGGGACAACTTCCAAGAGACCCAGTACTTC. This sequence joins TRBV7-9 and TRBJ2-5; perhaps TRBD1 as D (6 bases). This CDR3 is built from 15 residues. The germline CDR1 and CDR2 sequences are SEHNR and FQNEAQ (reference sequence). Trimming removed 3 bases from V and 1 base from J, with 12 bases in between.